These T cell receptor beta chains were read from a single sample in a study of response to subunit inactivated influenza vaccine. One entry per CDR3 protein, called by TCRdb with MiXCR from the RT-PCR reads. The sample shows around 760,000 distinct CDR3 sequences, approximately 14% of them seen only once. Sequences were derived from PBMCs from blood, sampled approximately 15 days before vaccination. These receptors all come from a man aged 45-65 years who received an inactivated influenza vaccine. CDR3s include the opening cysteine and the closing phenylalanine or tryptophan. The order of the fields is V gene, clone size, J gene, D gene, CDR3 protein, CDR3 DNA. The D gene is left open where the match is weak. Clone size is given for some rows only: seen once, a few or many times, or a class if the clone is expanded.

TRBV28	-	TRBJ2-7	-	CASSLISGPEGKQYF	TGTGCCAGCAGTTTAATATCGGGCCCAGAGGGTAAGCAGTACTTC
TRBV20-1	many	TRBJ1-4	TRBD1	CSATDRGYATNEKLFF	TGCAGTGCTACCGACAGGGGATACGCAACTAATGAAAAACTGTTTTTT
TRBV20-1	few	TRBJ2-5	TRBD2	CSAIGTSGRAGETQYF	TGCAGTGCTATTGGGACTAGCGGGAGGGCGGGAGAGACCCAGTACTTC
TRBV4-3	many	TRBJ1-2	-	CASSQGGSGRVYGYTF	TGCGCCAGCAGCCAAGGAGGTTCAGGGCGGGTCTATGGCTACACCTTC
TRBV12-3/TRBV12-4	many	TRBJ2-3	-	CASSQTDTQYF	TGTGCCAGCAGTCAGACAGATACGCAGTATTTT
TRBV10-3	-	TRBJ2-5	-	CAICESGLASETQYF	TGTGCCATCTGTGAGTCGGGACTGGCCTCGGAGACCCAGTACTTC
TRBV27	few	TRBJ1-2	-	CASSFAGGGLYGYTF	TGTGCCAGCAGTTTCGCCGGCGGGGGGTTATATGGCTACACCTTC
TRBV7-9	many	TRBJ2-1	-	CASSDRASYNEQFF	TGTGCCAGCAGTGACCGAGCTTCCTACAATGAGCAGTTCTTC
TRBV7-9	-	TRBJ2-7	-	CASSLSFNEQYF	TGTGCCAGCAGCTTAAGCTTCAACGAGCAGTACTTC
TRBV6-1	-	TRBJ2-4	TRBD1	CASSEFGRGAKNIQYF	TGTGCCAGCAGTGAGTTCGGCAGGGGGGCCAAAAACATTCAGTACTTC
TRBV7-3	many	TRBJ2-1	TRBD2	CASSETSGNNNEQFF	TGTGCCAGCAGCGAGACTAGCGGGAACAACAATGAGCAGTTCTTC
TRBV29-1	many	TRBJ2-1	TRBD2	CSVEEYQGSGSGPLGSYNEQFF	TGCAGCGTTGAAGAGTACCAGGGCAGCGGGAGCGGACCACTGGGGTCCTACAATGAGCAGTTCTTC
TRBV11-2	few	TRBJ2-7	-	CASSSRLVFYEQYF	TGTGCCAGCAGCTCCAGACTAGTATTCTACGAGCAGTACTTC
TRBV29-1	-	TRBJ2-6	-	CSVSTDSGANVLTF	TGCAGCGTCTCTACCGACTCTGGGGCCAACGTCCTGACTTTC
TRBV14	-	TRBJ2-1	-	CASSIRALKGPYNEQFF	TGTGCCAGCAGCATCCGGGCCTTAAAAGGCCCCTACAATGAGCAGTTCTTC
TRBV3-1	few	TRBJ2-5	TRBD2	CASMTSGGQETQYF	TGTGCCAGCATGACTAGCGGGGGTCAAGAGACCCAGTACTTC
TRBV7-9	-	TRBJ2-7	TRBD1	CASSFWDRTYEQYF	TGTGCCAGCAGCTTCTGGGACAGAACCTACGAGCAGTACTTC
TRBV5-1	-	TRBJ2-7	TRBD1	CASSGRGQDYEQYF	TGCGCCAGCAGCGGACGCGGACAGGACTACGAGCAGTACTTC
TRBV7-9	-	TRBJ1-1	TRBD1	CASSPGQGTNTEAFF	TGTGCCAGCAGCCCTGGACAGGGGACGAACACTGAAGCTTTCTTT
TRBV6-1	-	TRBJ1-1	-	CASKLTGMNTEAFF	TGTGCCAGCAAGCTGACCGGAATGAACACTGAAGCTTTCTTT
TRBV3-1	-	TRBJ2-7	TRBD1	CASSQDPGQFNYEQYF	TGTGCCAGCAGCCAAGATCCGGGACAGTTTAACTACGAGCAGTACTTC
TRBV12-3/TRBV12-4	-	TRBJ2-7	TRBD2	CASRLGRALSEQYF	TGTGCCAGCAGGCTCGGGAGGGCCCTCTCCGAGCAGTACTTC
TRBV20-1	few	TRBJ2-7	TRBD2	CSARDDRRESDEQYF	TGCAGTGCTAGAGATGATAGGCGGGAGTCGGACGAGCAGTACTTC
TRBV20-1	few	TRBJ1-1	-	CSAPGPGTTTEAFF	TGCAGTGCCCCTGGTCCTGGAACGACCACTGAAGCTTTCTTT
TRBV12-3/TRBV12-4	-	TRBJ2-3	TRBD2	CASSSSGGATQYF	TGTGCCAGCAGTTCTAGCGGGGGAGCTACGCAGTATTTT
TRBV7-8	few	TRBJ1-2	TRBD1	CASSLETGIHPYGYTF	TGTGCCAGCAGCTTAGAGACAGGGATCCACCCCTATGGCTACACCTTC
TRBV25-1	-	TRBJ2-1	TRBD1	CASSGDRGAYNEQFF	TGTGCCAGCAGTGGAGACAGGGGAGCCTACAATGAGCAGTTCTTC
TRBV18	few	TRBJ2-7	-	CASSPQGGGPETYEQYF	TGTGCCAGCTCACCACAGGGGGGGGGTCCCGAAACCTACGAGCAGTACTTC
TRBV5-1	-	TRBJ2-1	TRBD2	CASSSAGTSGNSYNEQFF	TGCGCCAGCAGCTCCGCCGGGACTAGCGGGAATTCCTACAATGAGCAGTTCTTC
TRBV4-3	-	TRBJ2-5	-	CASSQDYVGSQETQYF	TGCGCCAGCAGCCAAGATTATGTAGGGTCTCAAGAGACCCAGTACTTC
TRBV12-3/TRBV12-4	many	TRBJ2-7	TRBD1	CASRMDRSYEQYF	TGTGCCAGCAGAATGGACAGGTCTTACGAGCAGTACTTC
TRBV6-5	-	TRBJ2-5	TRBD1	CASSYDRGAQETQYF	TGTGCCAGCAGTTACGACAGGGGCGCCCAAGAGACCCAGTACTTC
TRBV14	-	TRBJ2-5	-	CASSQGKGSETQYF	TGTGCCAGCAGCCAAGGAAAGGGTTCGGAGACCCAGTACTTC
TRBV20-1	few	TRBJ2-6	TRBD1	CSASRGNSGANVLTF	TGCAGTGCTAGCAGGGGGAACTCTGGGGCCAACGTCCTGACTTTC
TRBV20-1	-	TRBJ2-5	TRBD1	CSAHLGQLQETQYF	TGCAGTGCCCACCTGGGACAGTTACAAGAGACCCAGTACTTC
TRBV4-3	-	TRBJ1-1	-	CASSHSQNTEAFF	TGCGCCAGCAGCCACTCCCAGAACACTGAAGCTTTCTTT
TRBV29-1	few	TRBJ2-6	-	CTLRGAQTSGANVLTF	TGCACCCTTAGGGGGGCGCAAACCTCTGGGGCCAACGTCCTGACTTTC
TRBV14	-	TRBJ2-3	TRBD2	CASSRLKEIAGPSSTDTQYF	TGTGCCAGCAGCCGATTAAAGGAGATAGCGGGGCCTTCGAGCACAGATACGCAGTATTTT
TRBV7-8	many	TRBJ1-4	-	CASSTPTGMAEKLFF	TGTGCCAGCAGCACCCCGACGGGAATGGCTGAAAAACTGTTTTTT
TRBV20-1	many	TRBJ2-3	-	CSARKTGDTDTQYF	TGCAGTGCTAGGAAGACAGGAGACACAGATACGCAGTATTTT
TRBV9	-	TRBJ2-7	-	CASSATSGEQYF	TGTGCCAGCAGCGCAACTTCGGGGGAGCAGTACTTC
TRBV2	few	TRBJ1-5	TRBD1	CASSGDRGGNQPQHF	TGTGCCAGCAGCGGGGACAGGGGAGGCAATCAGCCCCAGCATTTT
TRBV4-3	many	TRBJ2-1	-	CASSQQRGLSYNEQFF	TGCGCCAGCAGCCAACAAAGGGGACTTTCCTACAATGAGCAGTTCTTC
TRBV5-1	-	TRBJ1-2	TRBD1	CASSLAGDRAGGYTF	TGCGCCAGCAGCTTGGCCGGGGACAGGGCCGGCGGCTACACCTTC
TRBV5-1	-	TRBJ2-3	TRBD2	CASSFGTSGGALADTQYF	TGCGCCAGCAGCTTCGGGACTAGCGGGGGGGCCCTGGCAGATACGCAGTATTTT
TRBV9	few	TRBJ2-7	TRBD2	CASSPRPSGGYEQYF	TGTGCCAGCAGCCCCCGACCGTCGGGGGGGTACGAGCAGTACTTC
TRBV28	few	TRBJ2-7	TRBD2	CASSLPSWREEFYEQYF	TGTGCCAGCAGTTTACCGTCCTGGCGGGAGGAATTCTACGAGCAGTACTTC
TRBV7-9	few	TRBJ1-2	TRBD1	CASRVDRDYGYTF	TGTGCCAGCAGAGTAGACAGGGACTATGGCTACACCTTC
TRBV4-1	few	TRBJ1-1	-	CASSQDRSRRGGTEAFF	TGCGCCAGCAGCCAAGATCGATCGAGACGGGGAGGTACTGAAGCTTTCTTT
TRBV6-2/TRBV6-3	-	TRBJ2-7	TRBD1	CASSQPGTGTHSYEQYF	TGTGCCAGCAGTCAACCCGGGACAGGGACCCACTCCTACGAGCAGTACTTC
TRBV15	few	TRBJ2-7	TRBD1	CATSRDRGREQYF	TGTGCCACCAGCAGAGACAGGGGGCGCGAGCAGTACTTC
TRBV12-3/TRBV12-4	many	TRBJ1-4	TRBD1	CASRTHDRDELFF	TGTGCCAGCAGAACCCACGACAGGGACGAACTGTTTTTT
TRBV5-4	many	TRBJ2-5	-	CASSLLGTPPQETQYF	TGTGCCAGCAGCTTGCTTGGGACTCCGCCACAAGAGACCCAGTACTTC
TRBV5-1	few	TRBJ2-3	TRBD2	CASSLAASGGANTQYF	TGCGCCAGCAGCTTGGCGGCTAGCGGGGGGGCAAATACGCAGTATTTT
TRBV4-1	few	TRBJ1-6	-	CASSQFRAGENSPLHF	TGCGCCAGCAGCCAATTCAGAGCAGGAGAAAATTCACCCCTCCACTTT
TRBV5-1	many	TRBJ2-2	-	CASSLGPRDSNTGELFF	TGCGCCAGCAGCCTAGGCCCCCGGGACTCGAACACCGGGGAGCTGTTTTTT
TRBV7-2	-	TRBJ2-1	-	CASSLVAVKGYEQFF	TGTGCCAGCAGCTTAGTAGCCGTGAAGGGCTATGAGCAGTTCTTC
TRBV29-1	few	TRBJ1-1	TRBD1	CSVRRTGGSVNTEAFF	TGCAGCGTCCGAAGGACAGGGGGCTCTGTGAACACTGAAGCTTTCTTT
TRBV5-6	-	TRBJ1-5	-	CASSLGGAGSQPQHF	TGTGCCAGCAGCTTGGGCGGCGCAGGGAGCCAGCCCCAGCATTTT
TRBV29-1	many	TRBJ2-7	TRBD2	CSVGAGGPYEQYF	TGCAGCGTTGGCGCGGGAGGGCCATACGAGCAGTACTTC